This T cell receptor (beta chain) originates from a study of OX40 agonist ivuxolimab in advanced cancers. At the level of the study: At 0.01 to 10 mg/kg, ivuxolimab was administered intravenously to patients every 2 weeks. Earlier treatment with anti-PD-1, anti-PD-L1 or anti-CTLA-4 was permitted, and approximately 38% had received some.

Sequenced by immunoSEQ multiplex PCR; TCRdb stores in-frame clones only, minus some. The table lists 100,000 to 110,000 clones, approximately 90% of them singletons. The ends were cut back, 8 bases at V and 0 bases at J, with 12 bases in the middle. The V gene's germline CDR1 is WNHNN and CDR2 SYGVQD (reference sequence). This CDR3 comprises 14 residues. Notes on the study in general: Also showing low normalized T-cell clonal expansion were some of the nonresponders. The study observed clonal expansion of CD4+ and CD8+ blood T cells by week 6 at 0.1 to 3.0 mg/kg.

This clone was detected only a few times. Antigen unknown. The sequenced sample was CD4+ or CD8+ T cells sorted from blood, obtained in a trial of the OX40 agonist ivuxolimab. The sequence was obtained from an adult with an advanced solid tumor such as melanoma, head and neck, liver or kidney cancer. The rearrangement uses TRBV10-1 and TRBJ2-3; D is possibly TRBD2 (6 bases). CDR3 nucleotides: TGCGCCAGCTCTCGGGACTTAAGCACAGATACGCAGTATTTT. Translated, it gives CASSRDLSTDTQYF.